This record looks at one T cell receptor (beta chain) sequence and its context. Its antigen is not identified. Measured with immunoSEQ multiplex PCR; TCRdb has only the in-frame clones, and not every one. The data show about 2,800 clones, with about two thirds seen just once and 40% held by the top ten. The data derive from a study of CD8 T cell repertoires and HIV-1 epitope variants. As for the study in general: Controls were a CMV, EBV and flu pool, Ebola AY9, and no peptide. Epitopes were three Gag families plus Nef HW9 and YT9. Equal numbers of autologous T cell-negative cells presented antigen to enriched T cells.

The sequencing input was cultured CD8+ T cells derived from PBMCs. This receptor was obtained from a male donor with HIV.

CDR3 nucleotide sequence: TGTGCCATCAGTGAGGAAGGGGGACTAAACTATGGCTACACCTTC. Protein: CAISEEGGLNYGYTF. V and J are TRBV10-3 and TRBJ1-2; D is perhaps TRBD1 (6 bases). Germline V lookup: CDR1 ENHRY, CDR2 SYGVKD. The CDR3 consists of 15 residues. With 2 bases removed from V and 2 bases from J, the gap between germline ends came to 12 bases.